This is a list of T cell receptor beta chains from one sample in a study of blood T cell repertoires in COVID-19. This table comes from immunoSEQ multiplex PCR, and its TCRdb copy is limited to in-frame clones, with some not included. The data show about 170,000 clones, roughly 84% seen once. Material: peripheral blood. Source of these receptors: a man between 60 and 75 years old who had recovered from COVID-19. CDR3s include the opening cysteine and the closing phenylalanine or tryptophan. D genes are given only for firm matches. Size tells how often a clone was seen (once, few, many) or the class of an expanded clone, and some rows leave it out.

v_call	clone_size	d_call	j_call	cdr3_nt	cdr3_aa
TRBV10-2	.	.	TRBJ1-2	TGCGCCAGCAGTGAGGGCGGAGGTGTTGTTGGCTACACCTTC	CASSEGGGVVGYTF
TRBV9	.	.	TRBJ2-4	TGTGCCAGCAGCGCGAGCAAAAACATTCAGTACTTC	CASSASKNIQYF
TRBV4-1	.	TRBD2	TRBJ2-2	TGCGCCAGCAGCGTTAGCGGGGGGGCCTTCGGGGAGCTGTTTTTT	CASSVSGGAFGELFF
TRBV7-2	.	TRBD2	TRBJ2-3	TGTGCCAGCAGCTCGGGCCAGCGGGGGGGAGATACGCAGTATTTT	CASSSGQRGGDTQYF
TRBV27	.	TRBD1	TRBJ2-1	TGTGCCAGCAGACCGACAGGGACCTACAATGAGCAGTTCTTC	CASRPTGTYNEQFF
TRBV5-1	.	TRBD1	TRBJ2-2	TGCGCCAGCAGCTTGGTCCGGACAGGGAACACCGGGGAGCTGTTTTTT	CASSLVRTGNTGELFF
TRBV30	.	.	TRBJ1-2	TGTGCCTGGAGTATCCACGGGGTGGATTACTACAATGGCTACACCTTC	CAWSIHGVDYYNGYTF
TRBV3-1/TRBV3-2	.	TRBD2	TRBJ2-7	TGTGCCAGCAGCCAAGATATAGCGGGGGGCCTTTTAGAGCAGTACTTC	CASSQDIAGGLLEQYF
TRBV5-4	.	.	TRBJ1-2	TGTGCCAGCAGCTTCGACCGGACAGCTCAAAACTATGGCTACACCTTC	CASSFDRTAQNYGYTF
TRBV30	once	.	TRBJ1-2	TGTGCCTGGACCGGGGGCTATGGCTACACCTTC	CAWTGGYGYTF
TRBV29-1	.	TRBD2	TRBJ2-2	TGCAGCGTTGAATTGGGCCCGGGGGGTGGGGAGCTGTTTTTT	CSVELGPGGGELFF
TRBV7-9	.	.	TRBJ1-2	TGTGCCAGCAGATCTCTCAGCGCTTACTATGGCTACACCTTC	CASRSLSAYYGYTF